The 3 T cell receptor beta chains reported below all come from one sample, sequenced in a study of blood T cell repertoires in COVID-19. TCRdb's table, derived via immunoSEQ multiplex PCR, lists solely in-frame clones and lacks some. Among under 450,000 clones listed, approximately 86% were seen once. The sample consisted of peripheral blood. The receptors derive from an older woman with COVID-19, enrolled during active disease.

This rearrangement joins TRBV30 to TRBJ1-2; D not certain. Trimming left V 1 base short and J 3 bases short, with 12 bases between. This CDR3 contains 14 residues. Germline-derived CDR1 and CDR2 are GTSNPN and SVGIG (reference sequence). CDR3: CAWSAVGGYYGYTF. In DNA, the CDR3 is TGTGCCTGGAGTGCAGTGGGCGGGTACTATGGCTACACCTTC.

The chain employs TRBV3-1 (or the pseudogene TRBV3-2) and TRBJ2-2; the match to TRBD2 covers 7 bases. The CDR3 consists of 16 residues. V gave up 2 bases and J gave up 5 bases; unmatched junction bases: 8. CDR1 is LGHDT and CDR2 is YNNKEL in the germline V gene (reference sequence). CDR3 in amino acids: CASSQSGGGITGELFF. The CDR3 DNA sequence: TGTGCCAGCAGCCAAAGCGGCGGGGGTATAACCGGGGAGCTGTTTTTT.

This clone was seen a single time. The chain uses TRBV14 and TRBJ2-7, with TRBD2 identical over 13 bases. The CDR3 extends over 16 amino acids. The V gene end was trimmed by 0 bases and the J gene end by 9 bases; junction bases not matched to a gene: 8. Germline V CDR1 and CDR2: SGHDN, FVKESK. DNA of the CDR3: TGTGCCAGCAGCCAAGAATTCTGGACTAGCGGGGGTTTGCAGTACTTC. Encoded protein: CASSQEFWTSGGLQYF.